The clone carrying this T cell receptor beta chain occurred a few times. No antigen is known for it. These data come from a study of Ad26.COV2.S vaccination and SARS-CoV-2 variants. Study details: The trial was COV1001 and the donor's arm was Ad26.COV2.S. Study-wide results and caveats: Greater spike-specific TCR breadth was seen in vaccine recipients than in placebo recipients.

Stated treatment: some 19 received Ad26.COV2.S at low or high dose, single or two shots; 5 received placebo; per-sample allocation not given. The study sampled participants on day 63 after the first vaccine or placebo injection. This person who donated was an adult of 18-55 years in Boston. Expressing Wuhan-strain SARS-CoV-2 spike, an Ad26 vector served as the vaccine. Assay used: immunoSEQ multiplex PCR; TCRdb lists only in-frame clones, some missing. The data contain 400,000 to 450,000 clones, roughly 90% of them singletons. The source material was peripheral blood, sampled in a trial of Ad26.COV2.S vaccine versus placebo. The receptor's source is a person aged 18-60 years who received the Ad26.COV2.S COVID-19 vaccine or a placebo.

CDR3 in amino acids: CASSLLAVRTYEQYF. In DNA, the CDR3 is TGTGCCAGTAGCCTCCTAGCGGTCCGCACCTACGAGCAGTACTTC. V and J are TRBV19 and TRBJ2-7; 7 bases match TRBD2. The germline CDR1 and CDR2 sequences are LNHDA and SQIVND (reference sequence). J was trimmed by 2 bases and V by 6 bases; bases with no gene match: 10. The CDR3 loop spans 15 amino acids. Full variable domain (rest looked up from reference TRBV19 and TRBJ2-7): DGGITQSPKYLFRKEGQNVTLSCEQNLNHDAMYWYRQDPGQGLRLIYYSQIVNDFQKGDIAEGYSVSREKKESFPLTVTSAQKNPTAFYLCASSLLAVRTYEQYFGPGTRLTVT.